This entry lists 15 T cell receptor beta chains sequenced from one sample in a study of T cells after yellow fever vaccination. TCRdb independently ran MiXCR on the 5' RACE reads; one entry per CDR3 protein. Of 500,000 to 650,000 distinct CDR3 sequences listed, about a sixth were seen once; the top ten hold approximately 15%. Specimen: PBMCs, collected about 5 days after the first yellow fever vaccination. The receptors derive from a man younger than 30 who received the YFV17D yellow fever vaccine.

The chain recombines TRBV9 with TRBJ1-2; no reliable D call. The V and J ends lost 0 bases and 2 bases respectively, with 14 bases between them. The germline V gene encodes CDR1 SGDLS and CDR2 YYNGEE. The length of the CDR3 is 16 residues. The chain's CDR3 is CASSVVAGRENYGYTF. In DNA, the CDR3 is TGTGCCAGCAGCGTAGTGGCAGGCCGAGAGAACTATGGCTACACCTTC.

This clonotype was counted a few times. The chain employs TRBV28 and TRBJ1-5, with 10 positions matching TRBD1. V was pared by 2 bases and J by 5 bases, with 3 bases of the junction left unmatched. Germline CDR1 and CDR2: MDHEN and SYDVKM. The CDR3 length is 15 residues. CDR3 in amino acids: CASSLPTGGYQPQHF. CDR3 DNA: TGTGCCAGCAGTTTACCGACAGGGGGCTATCAGCCCCAGCATTTT.

Many counts were recorded for this clonotype. V is TRBV6-2 or TRBV6-3 and J is TRBJ2-1; 8 nucleotides align to TRBD2. The V gene's germline CDR1 is MNHEY and CDR2 SVGEGT. The CDR3 covers 15 residues. Germline trimming cut 2 bases from V and 8 bases from J; bases unmatched to any gene: 8. The CDR3 protein is CASSYGRGGRDEQFF. The CDR3 coding sequence is TGTGCCAGCAGTTACGGTCGGGGGGGCAGGGATGAGCAGTTCTTC.

The CDR3 region is CASSQEPGSSYNEQFF. CDR3 nucleotide sequence: TGCGCCAGCAGCCAAGAACCGGGGAGCTCCTACAATGAGCAGTTCTTC. The chain carries TRBV4-1 and TRBJ2-1; TRBD2 might be the D (5 bases). Germline loops: CDR1 MGHRA, CDR2 YSYEKL. V lost 0 bases, J lost 0 bases, and 9 bases lay in between. The length of the CDR3 is 16 residues.

The chain employs TRBV20-1 and TRBJ1-1; no reliable D call. Per germline, CDR1 DFQATT and CDR2 SNEGSKA (reference sequence). The V gene lost 3 bases and the J gene lost 0 bases, with 11 bases spanning the gap. The CDR3 is 14 amino acids. For the CDR3, the DNA is TGCAGTGCTAGTGGCATGGGGATGAACACTGAAGCTTTCTTT. This encodes CSASGMGMNTEAFF.

This chain links TRBV7-9 with TRBJ1-1; 8 bases fit TRBD1. This CDR3 comprises 15 residues. The germline CDR1 and CDR2 sequences are SEHNR and FQNEAQ (reference sequence). J gave up 3 bases and V 5 bases, and 8 bases lay outside the gene matches. The CDR3 DNA reads as TGTGCCAGCAGCCCAAGACAGGGGAGGGACACTGAAGCTTTCTTT. Translation gives CASSPRQGRDTEAFF.

The CDR3 loop reads CASTKSGGVPEQFF. CDR3 sequence (DNA): TGTGCCAGCACTAAAAGCGGGGGGGTCCCTGAGCAGTTCTTC. The J gene is TRBJ2-1, the V gene TRBV7-9; 10 bases are shared with TRBD2. CDR3 length: 14 amino acids. Unmatched junction bases numbered 9, after V lost 7 bases and J lost 9 bases. Looked up from germline, CDR1 is SEHNR and CDR2 is FQNEAQ (reference sequence). Supplemented by reference TRBV7-9 and TRBJ2-1, the full variable domain reads DTGVSQNPRHKITKRGQNVTFRCDPISEHNRLYWYRQTLGQGPEFLTYFQNEAQLEKSRLLSDRFSAERPKGSFSTLEIQRTEQGDSAMYLCASTKSGGVPEQFFGPGTRLTVL.

This clonotype appeared many times. J is TRBJ2-1 and V is TRBV4-1; D call uncertain. This CDR3 region has 13 residues. V lost 1 base to trimming and J lost 10 bases, with 11 bases between them. Germline values: CDR1 MGHRA, CDR2 YSYEKL. The CDR3 DNA is TGCGCCAGCAGCCAAGCGACATCTCTAGAGCAGTTCTTC. This gives the protein CASSQATSLEQFF.

This clonotype was detected only a few times. This chain connects TRBV30 to TRBJ2-1; TRBD1 agrees at 7 bases. Germline V gene sequence: CDR1 GTSNPN, CDR2 SVGIG (reference sequence). The CDR3 sequence is 13 residues long. Trimming at V came to 2 bases and at J to 4 bases, leaving 2 bases not matched to a gene. CDR3 sequence: CAWSTGQYNEQFF. Written as DNA, the CDR3 is TGTGCCTGGAGTACGGGACAGTACAATGAGCAGTTCTTC.

The J gene is TRBJ1-4, the V gene TRBV20-1; D is ambiguous. The CDR3 is made up of 13 amino acids. Germline-derived CDR1 and CDR2 are DFQATT and SNEGSKA (reference sequence). Trimming shortened V by 3 bases and J by 0 bases, and 5 bases separated the two germline ends. The CDR3 loop reads CSASQPTNEKLFF. The CDR3 nucleotides read TGCAGTGCTAGCCAGCCAACTAATGAAAAACTGTTTTTT.

This chain joins TRBV12-3 or TRBV12-4 and TRBJ1-2, with D possibly being TRBD1 (6 bases). This CDR3 is 14 amino acids long. Trimming removed 6 bases from V and 8 bases from J, with 19 bases in between. DNA of the CDR3: TGTGCCAGCAGCTCTTTGGGGGGCATGGGGGGCTACACCTTC. Protein: CASSSLGGMGGYTF.

At least ten counts were recorded for this clonotype. The chain joins TRBV5-1 to TRBJ1-2; tentatively, D is TRBD1 (6 bases). The CDR3 covers 14 residues. The ends were cut back, 0 bases at V and 8 bases at J, with 14 bases in the middle. CDR1 is SGHRS and CDR2 is YFSETQ in the germline V gene. CDR3 sequence: CASSLEPQGGGYTF. CDR3 DNA sequence: TGCGCCAGCAGCTTGGAACCACAGGGAGGCGGCTACACCTTC.

The rearrangement links TRBV3-1 to TRBJ2-7; D is possibly TRBD2 (6 bases). The germline V gene has CDR1 LGHDT and CDR2 YNNKEL (reference sequence). The CDR3 extends over 16 amino acids. The V gene lost 0 bases and the J gene lost 0 bases, with 12 bases spanning the gap. The CDR3, as DNA: TGTGCCAGCAGCCAAGACTACCGGGGGAACTCCTACGAGCAGTACTTC. It translates to CASSQDYRGNSYEQYF.

This clonotype was counted ten times or more. CDR3 nucleotides: TGCAGCGTTTTCCACTCCTTACAGGGTGAGTTAGATGATGAGCAGTTCTTC. Translating gives CSVFHSLQGELDDEQFF. The J gene is TRBJ2-1, the V gene TRBV29-1; a weak D match, TRBD1 (6 bases). The ends were cut back, 5 bases at V and 8 bases at J, with 28 bases in the middle. Germline V CDR1 and CDR2: SQVTM, ANQGSEA. The CDR3 is 17 residues long.

This clonotype has only a few counts. The V call is TRBV6-5, the J call TRBJ2-2; TRBD1 matches at 8 bases. Trimming took 2 bases from V and 6 from J; bases not matched to a gene: 2. Germline loops: CDR1 MNHEY, CDR2 SVGAGI. The CDR3 loop spans 14 amino acids. CDR3 amino acids: CASSYGQGPGELFF. CDR3 coding DNA: TGTGCCAGCAGTTACGGACAGGGACCCGGGGAGCTGTTTTTT.